Listed here are 4 T cell receptor beta chains from one sample, sequenced in a study of cytomegalovirus exposure and HLA in healthy donors. It was with 60 Vbeta and 13 Jbeta primers that the PCR ran. Produced via immunoSEQ multiplex PCR; TCRdb's table is partial and in-frame only. The sample carries about 200,000 clones, 78% recorded once. Sequencing used PBMCs. These receptors were collected from a male donor in good health and CMV-seronegative.

This CDR3 reads CASSLSRGRFYEQYF. The CDR3 DNA sequence: TGCGCCAGCAGCTTATCTCGCGGGAGGTTCTACGAGCAGTACTTC. The J gene is TRBJ2-7, the V gene TRBV5-1, with 8 bases matching TRBD2. The CDR3 runs 15 residues. The germline V gene encodes CDR1 SGHRS and CDR2 YFSETQ. Trimming removed 2 bases from V and 3 bases from J; junction bases left unmatched: 7.

This clone was detected a few times. The rearrangement links TRBV5-1 to TRBJ2-7; possible D gene TRBD2, 7 bases. With 7 bases removed from V and 1 base from J, the gap between germline ends came to 18 bases. In germline, CDR1 is SGHRS, CDR2 YFSETQ. This CDR3 region has 15 residues. CDR3 amino acids: CASAQGGAISYEQYF. DNA for the CDR3: TGCGCCAGCGCTCAAGGGGGGGCAATATCCTACGAGCAGTACTTC.

This chain uses TRBV5-1 with TRBJ1-2, with 8 nucleotides matching TRBD1. Germline CDR1 and CDR2: SGHRS and YFSETQ. The CDR3 runs to 14 residues. The V segment lost 4 bases and the J segment 5 bases; nucleotides outside the gene matches: 7. The CDR3 nucleotides are TGCGCCAGCAGCCAAGGACAGGGTTTGTATGGCTACACCTTC. This gives the protein CASSQGQGLYGYTF.

This chain connects TRBV30 to TRBJ2-3; 9 nucleotides match TRBD2. V shed 4 bases, J shed 3 bases, and the junction held 8 bases outside the gene matches. The V gene's germline CDR1 is GTSNPN and CDR2 SVGIG (reference sequence). The CDR3 contains 15 residues. CDR3 amino acids: CAWIMGGRVTDTQYF. CDR3 in DNA: TGTGCCTGGATCATGGGCGGGAGGGTTACAGATACGCAGTATTTT.